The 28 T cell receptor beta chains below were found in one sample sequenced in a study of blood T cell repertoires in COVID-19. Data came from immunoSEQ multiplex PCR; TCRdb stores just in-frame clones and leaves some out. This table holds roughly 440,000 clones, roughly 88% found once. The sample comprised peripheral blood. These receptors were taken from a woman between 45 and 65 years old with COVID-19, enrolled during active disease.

The CDR3 loop reads CSGEWGQGDFF. The CDR3 nucleotides are TGCAGCGGGGAGTGGGGACAGGGGGATTTCTTC. This chain uses TRBV29-1 with TRBJ2-1; 11 bases align to TRBD1. After removal of 7 bases from V and 16 bases from J, the junction contained 9 bases not matched to a gene. Per germline, CDR1 SQVTM and CDR2 ANQGSEA. CDR3 length: 11 amino acids.

CDR3 sequence (DNA): TGCGCCAGCAGCCAGGGAGGGACCTTAAACACCATATATTTT. This sequence encodes CASSQGGTLNTIYF. The rearrangement joins TRBV4-1 to TRBJ1-3; D perhaps matches TRBD1 (5 bases). The CDR3 has 14 amino acids. Germline V gives CDR1 MGHRA, CDR2 YSYEKL. Trimming removed 3 bases from V and 6 bases from J, with 12 bases in between.

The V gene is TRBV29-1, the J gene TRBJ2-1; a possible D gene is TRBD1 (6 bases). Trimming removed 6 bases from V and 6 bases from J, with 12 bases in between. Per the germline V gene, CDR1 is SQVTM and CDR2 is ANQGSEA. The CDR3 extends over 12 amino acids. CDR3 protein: CSVNRQANEQFF. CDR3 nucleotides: TGCAGCGTAAATAGACAGGCCAATGAGCAGTTCTTC.

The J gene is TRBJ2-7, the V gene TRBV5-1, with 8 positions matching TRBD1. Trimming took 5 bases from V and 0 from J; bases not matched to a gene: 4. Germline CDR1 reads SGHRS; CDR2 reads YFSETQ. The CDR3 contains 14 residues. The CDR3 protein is CASSRDRYSYEQYF. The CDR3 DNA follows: TGCGCCAGCAGTCGGGACAGGTACTCCTACGAGCAGTACTTC.

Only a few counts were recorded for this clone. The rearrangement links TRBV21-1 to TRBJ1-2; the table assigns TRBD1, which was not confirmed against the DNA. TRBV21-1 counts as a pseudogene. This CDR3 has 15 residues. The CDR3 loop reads CASSATGVASYGYTF. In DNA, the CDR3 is TGTGCCAGCAGCGCAACAGGGGTCGCCTCCTATGGCTACACCTTC.

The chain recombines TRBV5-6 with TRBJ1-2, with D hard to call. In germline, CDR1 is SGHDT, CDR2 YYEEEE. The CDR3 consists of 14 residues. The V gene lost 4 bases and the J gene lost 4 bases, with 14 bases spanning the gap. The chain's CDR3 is CASSAAATPYGYTF. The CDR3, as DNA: TGTGCCAGCAGCGCCGCCGCTACGCCCTATGGCTACACCTTC.

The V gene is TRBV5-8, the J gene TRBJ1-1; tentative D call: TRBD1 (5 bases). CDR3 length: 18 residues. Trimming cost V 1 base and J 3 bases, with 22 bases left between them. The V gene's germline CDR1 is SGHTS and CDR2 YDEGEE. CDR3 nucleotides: TGTGCCAGCAGCTTGATGGTTAGGGGAAAAGGGCTGGACACTGAAGCTTTCTTT. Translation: CASSLMVRGKGLDTEAFF. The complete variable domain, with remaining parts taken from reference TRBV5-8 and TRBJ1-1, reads EAGVTQSPTHLIKTRGQQATLRCSPISGHTSVYWYQQALGLGLQFLLWYDEGEERNRGNFPPRFSGRQFPNYSSELNVNALELEDSALYLCASSLMVRGKGLDTEAFFGQGTRLTVV.

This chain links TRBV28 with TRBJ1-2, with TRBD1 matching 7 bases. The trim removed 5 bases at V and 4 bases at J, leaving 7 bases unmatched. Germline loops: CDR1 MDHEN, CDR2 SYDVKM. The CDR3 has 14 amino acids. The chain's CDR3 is CASSGQGGVYGYTF. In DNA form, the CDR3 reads TGTGCCAGCAGTGGGCAAGGGGGCGTCTATGGCTACACCTTC.

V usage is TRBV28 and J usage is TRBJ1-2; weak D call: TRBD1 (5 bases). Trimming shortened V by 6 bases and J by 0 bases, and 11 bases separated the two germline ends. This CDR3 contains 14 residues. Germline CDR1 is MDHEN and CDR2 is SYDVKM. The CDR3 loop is CASSPPTANYGYTF. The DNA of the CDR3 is TGTGCCAGCAGCCCCCCGACAGCTAACTATGGCTACACCTTC.

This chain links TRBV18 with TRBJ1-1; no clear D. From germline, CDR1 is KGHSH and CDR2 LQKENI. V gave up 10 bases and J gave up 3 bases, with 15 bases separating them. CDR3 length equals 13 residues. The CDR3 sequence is CATLKAVHTEAFF. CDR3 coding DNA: TGTGCCACCCTAAAAGCGGTTCACACTGAAGCTTTCTTT.

The CDR3 protein is CASSLYTGAVTEAFF. The CDR3 DNA follows: TGTGCCAGCAGTTTGTATACAGGGGCTGTCACTGAAGCTTTCTTT. V and J are TRBV27 and TRBJ1-1; 7 positions agree with TRBD1. Germline V gene lookup returns CDR1 MNHEY and CDR2 SMNVEV (reference sequence). The CDR3 covers 15 residues. The J segment lost 4 bases and the V segment lost 3 bases, leaving 8 bases of the junction unmatched.

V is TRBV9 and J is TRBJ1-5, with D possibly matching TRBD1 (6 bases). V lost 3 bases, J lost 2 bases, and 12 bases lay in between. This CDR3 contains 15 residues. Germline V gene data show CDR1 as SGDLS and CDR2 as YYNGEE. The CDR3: CASSATGGGNQPQHF. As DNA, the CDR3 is TGTGCCAGCAGCGCGACAGGAGGAGGCAATCAGCCCCAGCATTTT.

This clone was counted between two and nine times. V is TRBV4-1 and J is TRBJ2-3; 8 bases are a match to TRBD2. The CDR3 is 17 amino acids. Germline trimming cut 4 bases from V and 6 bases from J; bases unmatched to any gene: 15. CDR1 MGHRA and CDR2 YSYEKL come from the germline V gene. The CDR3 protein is CASSRSPIGGAADTQYF. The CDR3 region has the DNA TGCGCCAGCAGCCGAAGTCCTATCGGGGGGGCAGCGGATACGCAGTATTTT.

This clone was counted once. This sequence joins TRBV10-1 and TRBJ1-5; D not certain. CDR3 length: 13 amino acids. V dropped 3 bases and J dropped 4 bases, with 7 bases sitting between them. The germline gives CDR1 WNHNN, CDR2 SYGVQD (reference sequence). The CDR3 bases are TGCGCCAGCAGTGATGGGAGGAATCAGCCCCAGCATTTT. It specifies CASSDGRNQPQHF.

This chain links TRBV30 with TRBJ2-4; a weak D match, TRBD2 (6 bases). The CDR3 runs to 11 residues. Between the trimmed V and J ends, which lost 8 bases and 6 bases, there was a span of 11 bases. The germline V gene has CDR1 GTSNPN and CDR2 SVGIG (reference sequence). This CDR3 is CARLGGNIQYF. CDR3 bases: TGTGCCAGACTAGGCGGAAACATTCAGTACTTC.

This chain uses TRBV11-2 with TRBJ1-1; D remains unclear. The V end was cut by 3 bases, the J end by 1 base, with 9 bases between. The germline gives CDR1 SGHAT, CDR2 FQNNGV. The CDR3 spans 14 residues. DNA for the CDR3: TGTGCCAGCAGCTTGGGCCGGTCGAACACTGAAGCTTTCTTT. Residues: CASSLGRSNTEAFF.

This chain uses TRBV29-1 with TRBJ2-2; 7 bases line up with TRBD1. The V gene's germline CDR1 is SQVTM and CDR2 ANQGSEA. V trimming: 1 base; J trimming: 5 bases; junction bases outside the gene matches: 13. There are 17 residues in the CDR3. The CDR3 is CSVEGGDRSPYTGELFF. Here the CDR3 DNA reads TGCAGCGTTGAAGGAGGGGACAGATCCCCCTATACCGGGGAGCTGTTTTTT.

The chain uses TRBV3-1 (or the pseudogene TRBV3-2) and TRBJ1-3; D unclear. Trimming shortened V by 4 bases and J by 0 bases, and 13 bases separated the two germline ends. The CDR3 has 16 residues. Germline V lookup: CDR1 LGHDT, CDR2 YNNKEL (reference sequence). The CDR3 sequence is CASSLRLAPSGNTIYF. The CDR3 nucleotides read TGTGCCAGCAGCCTAAGACTTGCACCCTCTGGAAACACCATATATTTT.

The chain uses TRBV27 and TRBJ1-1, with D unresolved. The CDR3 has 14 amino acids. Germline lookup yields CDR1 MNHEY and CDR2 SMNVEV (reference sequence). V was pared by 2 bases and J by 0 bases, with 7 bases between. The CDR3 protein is CASSLNSMNTEAFF. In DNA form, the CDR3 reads TGTGCCAGCAGTTTAAACAGTATGAACACTGAAGCTTTCTTT.

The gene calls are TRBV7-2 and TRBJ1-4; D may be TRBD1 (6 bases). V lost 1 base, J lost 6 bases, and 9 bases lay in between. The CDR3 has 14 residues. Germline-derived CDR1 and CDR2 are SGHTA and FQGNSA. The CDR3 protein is CASSLVKGDEKLFF. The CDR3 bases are TGTGCCAGCAGCTTAGTGAAGGGGGATGAAAAACTGTTTTTT.

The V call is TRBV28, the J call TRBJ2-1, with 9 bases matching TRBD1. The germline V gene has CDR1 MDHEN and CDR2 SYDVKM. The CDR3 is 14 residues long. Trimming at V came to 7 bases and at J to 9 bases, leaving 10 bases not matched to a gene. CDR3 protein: CASNEWTGAREQFF. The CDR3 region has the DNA TGTGCCAGCAATGAGTGGACAGGGGCTCGTGAGCAGTTCTTC.

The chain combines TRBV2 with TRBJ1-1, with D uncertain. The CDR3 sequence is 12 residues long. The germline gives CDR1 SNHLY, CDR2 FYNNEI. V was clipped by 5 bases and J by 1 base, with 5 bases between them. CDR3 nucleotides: TGTGCCAGCAGTTGGGCGAACACTGAAGCTTTCTTT. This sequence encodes CASSWANTEAFF.

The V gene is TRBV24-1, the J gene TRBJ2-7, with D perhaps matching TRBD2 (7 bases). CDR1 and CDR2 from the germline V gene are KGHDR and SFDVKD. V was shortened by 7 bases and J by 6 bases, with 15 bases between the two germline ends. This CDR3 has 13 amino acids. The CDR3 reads CATSPGGAREQYF. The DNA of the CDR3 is TGTGCCACCAGCCCTGGGGGGGCGCGCGAGCAGTACTTC.

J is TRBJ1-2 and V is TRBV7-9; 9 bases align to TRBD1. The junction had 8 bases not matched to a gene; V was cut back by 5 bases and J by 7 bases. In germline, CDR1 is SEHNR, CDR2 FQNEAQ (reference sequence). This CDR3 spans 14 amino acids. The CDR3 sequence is CASSPGQGFGGYTF. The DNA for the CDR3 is TGTGCCAGCAGCCCCGGACAGGGGTTCGGTGGCTACACCTTC.

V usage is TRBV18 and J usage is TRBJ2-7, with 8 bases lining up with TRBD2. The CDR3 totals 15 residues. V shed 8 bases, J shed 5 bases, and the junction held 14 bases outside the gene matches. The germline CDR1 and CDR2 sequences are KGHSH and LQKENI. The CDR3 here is CASRPVRGGDDEQYF. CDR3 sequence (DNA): TGTGCCAGCCGACCCGTCCGGGGGGGTGACGACGAGCAGTACTTC.

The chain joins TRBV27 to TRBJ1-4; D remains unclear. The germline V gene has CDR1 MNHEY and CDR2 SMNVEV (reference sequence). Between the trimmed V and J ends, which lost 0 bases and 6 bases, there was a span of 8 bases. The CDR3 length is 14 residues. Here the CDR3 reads CASSLSEPDEKLFF. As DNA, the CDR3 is TGTGCCAGCAGTTTATCTGAACCAGATGAAAAACTGTTTTTT.

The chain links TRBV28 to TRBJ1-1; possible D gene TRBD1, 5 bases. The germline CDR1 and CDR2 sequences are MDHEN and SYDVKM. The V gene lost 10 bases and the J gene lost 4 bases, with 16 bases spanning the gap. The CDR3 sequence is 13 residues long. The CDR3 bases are TGTGCCACCTCCACCAAGGGGCTCACTGAAGCTTTCTTT. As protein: CATSTKGLTEAFF.

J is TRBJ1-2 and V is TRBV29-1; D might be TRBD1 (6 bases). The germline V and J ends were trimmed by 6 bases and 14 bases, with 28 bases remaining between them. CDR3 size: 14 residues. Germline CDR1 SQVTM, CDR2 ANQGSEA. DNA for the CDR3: TGCAGCGTCGTGCCCCTGACAGGTTTGGCTGTGGGAACCTTC. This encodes CSVVPLTGLAVGTF.